This TCR beta chain was sequenced during a study of cytomegalovirus exposure and HLA in healthy donors. Study as a whole: As released early, the data held about 85 million unique TCRs from HLA-typed donors.

General study results and limits: The study assumed roughly uniform donor sequencing depth for presence/absence analyses. Researchers reported in a later analysis that a missense DCLRE1C variant was tied to TCR beta V- and J-gene trimming.

On this clone: Its cognate antigen is unknown.

PCR employed 60 Vbeta and 13 Jbeta primers. The protocol was immunoSEQ multiplex PCR, while the TCRdb copy is restricted to in-frame clones and leaves out a portion. The sample lists around 170,000 clones, around 80% occurring once. CDR1 and CDR2 (germline): SGDLS, YYNGEE. V shed 3 bases and J shed 0 bases, with 14 bases lying between them. CDR3 length: 16 residues. The sequenced sample was PBMCs. This chain connects TRBV9 to TRBJ2-3; perhaps TRBD1 as D (6 bases). The sequence came from a man aged 40-50 years in good health and CMV-seronegative. The CDR3, as DNA: TGTGCCAGCAGCGCCACCGGGACAACTAGCACAGATACGCAGTATTTT. Translating it yields CASSATGTTSTDTQYF.